This T cell receptor (beta chain) was recovered during a study of blood T cell repertoires in COVID-19. Study context: The United States, Italy and Spain supplied acute and convalescent COVID-19 samples. Nucleic acid was either cDNA or gDNA, and it came from T cells, B-cell-depleted T cells, or PBMCs.

As processed by the authors: Reference gene primers were amplified, and this amplification served to estimate nucleated cell counts. Method: immunoSEQ multiplex PCR; TCRdb's copy keeps in-frame clones and lacks some. D and trimming were read from the DNA, whereas the V and J calls and clone size are those reported in that table. Of about 26,000 clones in the sample, around 92% were seen once. Per the germline V gene, CDR1 is SGHTA and CDR2 is FQGTGA. This CDR3 is built from 13 residues. Trimming took 4 bases from V and 7 from J, leaving 11 bases between them. The sample comprised peripheral blood. The clonotype comes from a human donor in a cohort sampled during active COVID-19. The chain uses TRBV7-3 and TRBJ1-3; D call uncertain. CDR3 protein: CASSSGGGNTIYF. In DNA, the CDR3 is TGTGCCAGCAGCTCGGGAGGTGGGAACACCATATATTTT.